The 20 T cell receptor beta chains given below trace back to one sample, sequenced in a study of CD8+CD57+ T cells in acquired aplastic anemia. It was genomic DNA that served as the template for profiling TCR beta VDJ and CDR3. A single record per CDR3 protein comes from TCRdb applying MiXCR to the reads. The sample records hundreds of thousands of distinct CDR3 sequences, roughly 64% being singletons. The sample comprised sorted CD4+, CD8+, or CD8+CD57+ T cells (not recorded which) from PBMCs. The source of these receptors is a human donor in good health, serving as a control.

There are many counts of this clonotype. This rearrangement joins TRBV19 to TRBJ1-6, with D hard to call. Germline V gene lookup returns CDR1 LNHDA and CDR2 SQIVND (reference sequence). The length of the CDR3 is 15 residues. Between the trimmed V and J ends, which lost 0 bases and 4 bases, there was a span of 7 bases. As DNA, the CDR3 is TGTGCCAGTAGTATAGATGCAGCTTATAATTCACCCCTCCACTTT. Its protein is CASSIDAAYNSPLHF. The full variable domain, completed using reference TRBV19 and TRBJ1-6, is DGGITQSPKYLFRKEGQNVTLSCEQNLNHDAMYWYRQDPGQGLRLIYYSQIVNDFQKGDIAEGYSVSREKKESFPLTVTSAQKNPTAFYLCASSIDAAYNSPLHFGNGTRLTVT.

The table lists this clonotype with a count of one. V gene TRBV9 combines with J gene TRBJ1-2; 9 positions match TRBD1. J lost 8 bases, V lost 5 bases, and 10 bases had no gene match. CDR1 SGDLS and CDR2 YYNGEE come from the germline V gene. The CDR3 is 14 residues long. CDR3 residues: CASRDDRGMWGYTF. The CDR3 DNA reads TGTGCCAGCAGGGACGACAGGGGGATGTGGGGCTACACCTTC.

Comment on this clonotype: Compared with germline, one end of the junction differs, possibly owing to a read error. The chain joins TRBV7-3 to TRBJ2-7, with TRBD2 matching 8 bases. This CDR3 comprises 14 residues. Germline V gene lookup returns CDR1 SGHTA and CDR2 FQGTGA. CDR3 sequence (DNA): TGTGCCAGCAGCCAGCAGGTGACTAGCGACTACGAGCAGTTC. Protein: CASSQQVTSDYEQF.

This clonotype was counted many times. The V gene is TRBV7-2, the J gene TRBJ2-7; 8 bases line up with TRBD2. The J segment lost 3 bases and the V segment lost 5 bases, leaving 6 bases of the junction unmatched. The CDR3 length is 14 residues. Germline V lookup: CDR1 SGHTA, CDR2 FQGNSA. In DNA form, the CDR3 reads TGTGCCAGCAGCCAAGGTACTAGCGGCTACGAGCAGTACTTC. Protein: CASSQGTSGYEQYF.

CDR3 residues: CASNLWDRGYEQYF. The CDR3 DNA follows: TGTGCCAGCAACCTATGGGACAGGGGATACGAGCAGTACTTC. V gene TRBV5-6 combines with J gene TRBJ2-7; 10 bases align to TRBD1. V gave up 6 bases and J gave up 4 bases; unmatched junction bases: 7. Germline lookup yields CDR1 SGHDT and CDR2 YYEEEE. The CDR3 totals 14 residues. The variable domain in full, completed from reference TRBV5-6 and TRBJ2-7, reads DAGVTQSPTHLIKTRGQQVTLRCSPKSGHDTVSWYQQALGQGPQFIFQYYEEEERQRGNFPDRFSGHQFPNYSSELNVNALLLGDSALYLCASNLWDRGYEQYFGPGTRLTVT.

This clonotype was detected only once. The chain couples TRBV4-2 to TRBJ2-7; 10 bases fit TRBD1. The CDR3 is 15 residues long. CDR1 and CDR2 from the germline V gene are LGHNA and YNFKEQ. J was trimmed by 6 bases and V by 8 bases; bases with no gene match: 13. CDR3 in DNA: TGTGCCAGCGGCAGAGACAGGGACAGGGGTCTCGAGCAGTACTTC. Its translation is CASGRDRDRGLEQYF.

V is TRBV7-9 and J is TRBJ1-1; D is unresolved. Germline V lookup: CDR1 SEHNR, CDR2 FQNEAQ (reference sequence). V was clipped by 6 bases and J by 0 bases, with 11 bases between them. CDR3 size: 14 residues. CDR3 sequence reads: CASSIKGVNTEAFF. The CDR3 region has the DNA TGTGCCAGCAGTATAAAAGGCGTGAACACTGAAGCTTTCTTT.

The chain has TRBV5-4 and TRBJ2-3; D is unclear. CDR1 SGHNT and CDR2 YYREEE come from the germline V gene (reference sequence). This CDR3 is built from 15 residues. V shed 0 bases and J shed 0 bases, with 8 bases lying between them. CDR3 amino acids: CASSLDRPSTDTQYF. CDR3 in DNA: TGTGCCAGCAGCTTGGATCGGCCCAGCACAGATACGCAGTATTTT. The variable domain in full, completed from reference TRBV5-4 and TRBJ2-3, reads ETGVTQSPTHLIKTRGQQVTLRCSSQSGHNTVSWYQQALGQGPQFIFQYYREEENGRGNFPPRFSGLQFPNYSSELNVNALELDDSALYLCASSLDRPSTDTQYFGPGTRLTVL.

This CDR3 reads CSVEEYPGGGSPLHF. CDR3 DNA sequence: TGCAGCGTTGAAGAATACCCTGGTGGCGGTTCACCCCTCCACTTT. This chain connects TRBV29-1 to TRBJ1-6; D is unclear. With 0 bases removed from V and 9 bases from J, the gap between germline ends came to 15 bases. The CDR3 sequence is 15 residues long. Per the germline V gene, CDR1 is SQVTM and CDR2 is ANQGSEA.

The chain uses TRBV7-2 and TRBJ2-7, with TRBD2 matching 7 bases. CDR1 and CDR2 (germline): SGHTA, FQGNSA. Trimming took 5 bases from V and 8 from J; bases not matched to a gene: 18. The CDR3 has 16 residues. The CDR3 reads CASSPGRSSGNDQQYF. The CDR3 bases are TGTGCCAGCAGCCCAGGCCGAAGCAGCGGGAATGACCAGCAGTACTTC.

Concerning this clonotype: Compared with germline, one end of the junction differs, possibly owing to a read error. The chain is built from TRBV7-9 and TRBJ2-2; D call uncertain. This CDR3 has 13 amino acids. CDR1 SEHNR and CDR2 FQNEAQ come from the germline V gene (reference sequence). CDR3 residues: CASSQETGTELFF. DNA of the CDR3: TGCGCCAGCAGCCAAGAGACCGGCACGGAGCTGTTTTTT.

This clonotype was found many times. This chain connects TRBV24-1 to TRBJ1-4, with TRBD1 as a possible D gene (5 bases). The CDR3 extends over 11 amino acids. Germline V gives CDR1 KGHDR, CDR2 SFDVKD. Trimming took off 8 bases at V and 6 bases at J, with 6 bases between the two ends. CDR3 nucleotides: TGTGCCACCAACAGGTATGAAAAACTGTTTTTT. Protein: CATNRYEKLFF.

CDR3: CASRTGPRAFF. The CDR3 nucleotides are TGTGCCAGCAGAACCGGCCCGAGAGCTTTCTTT. The rearrangement links TRBV6-1 to TRBJ1-1; D remains unclear. Germline V CDR1 and CDR2: MNHNS, SASEGT. CDR3 length: 11 amino acids. With 6 bases removed from V and 10 bases from J, the gap between germline ends came to 12 bases.

This clonotype was seen repeatedly, ten times or more. The chain joins TRBV6-2 or TRBV6-3 to TRBJ1-2; tentatively, D is TRBD1 (6 bases). V lost 2 bases and J 7 bases, leaving 14 bases between the germline ends. CDR1 MNHEY and CDR2 SVGEGT come from the germline V gene. This CDR3 spans 14 amino acids. The CDR3 bases are TGTGCCAGCAGTTACCATCACGGGACAAGTGGCTACACCTTC. Its translation is CASSYHHGTSGYTF.

A note on this clonotype: Lacking the conserved final phenylalanine or tryptophan, this CDR3 likely reflects a read error. The DNA is left out, because the CDR3 cannot be placed on it with certainty; the CDR3 is given as TCRdb lists it. The chain is built from TRBV20-1 and TRBJ1-1; the D call of TRBD1 is as the table states it, not checked on the DNA. The CDR3 spans 11 amino acids, including both terminal residues. Looked up from germline, CDR1 is DFQATT and CDR2 is SNEGSKA (reference sequence). Here the CDR3 reads CSATGWGEAVL.

This rearrangement joins TRBV5-4 to TRBJ2-7, with unresolved D. Trimming removed 7 bases from V and 3 bases from J, with 14 bases in between. The CDR3 has 13 amino acids. CDR1 is SGHNT and CDR2 is YYREEE in the germline V gene (reference sequence). As DNA, the CDR3 is TGTGCCAGCGGGCGGAGCTCCTTCTACGAGCAGTACTTC. Protein product: CASGRSSFYEQYF.

For this clonotype: The junction differs from germline at one of its ends, possibly a read error. The CDR3 coding sequence is TGCAGCGCTAGAGCGCGGGAAGGTGCGCGGCAGGGCTACACCTTC. Translating it yields CSARAREGARQGYTF. V and J are TRBV20-1 and TRBJ1-2; D unclear. There are 15 residues in the CDR3. Germline V CDR1 and CDR2: DFQATT, SNEGSKA (reference sequence).

The chain recombines TRBV20-1 with TRBJ2-3; 14 bases match TRBD2. CDR1 is DFQATT, CDR2 SNEGSKA, per germline (reference sequence). Losses at the gene ends were 5 bases for V and 4 bases for J; bases not matched to a gene: 2. CDR3 size: 14 residues. The CDR3 reads CSAGTSGGADTQYF. As DNA, the CDR3 is TGCAGTGCTGGGACTAGCGGGGGCGCAGATACGCAGTATTTT.

This clonotype was found once. One junction end does not reproduce the germline sequence, and a read error may be involved. V is TRBV5-4 and J is TRBJ2-7, with D tentatively TRBD1 (7 bases). Looked up from germline, CDR1 is SGHNT and CDR2 is YYREEE (reference sequence). The length of the CDR3 is 14 residues. The CDR3 DNA is TGTGCCACCAGCCGGAACAGGGGAGGAAACGAGCAGTACTTC. This sequence encodes CATSRNRGGNEQYF.

J is TRBJ1-1 and V is TRBV2, with D unresolved. Germline V CDR1 and CDR2: SNHLY, FYNNEI. There are 14 residues in the CDR3. Trimming pared 3 bases from V and 0 bases from J, leaving 8 bases between. The CDR3 sequence is CASSDVGMNTEAFF. DNA for the CDR3: TGTGCCAGCAGTGATGTTGGAATGAACACTGAAGCTTTCTTT.